The following is a TCR beta chain sequence with its context. This entry comes from a study of blood T cell repertoires in COVID-19. Study as a whole: Some COVID-19 samples were acute and others convalescent; all came from the United States, Italy and Spain. The analysed material was cDNA or gDNA that came from T cells, B-cell-depleted T cells, or PBMCs.

As processed by the authors: Amplification of reference gene primers provided the estimated nucleated cell counts. Repertoires were generated with immunoSEQ multiplex PCR, while TCRdb's copy carries only in-frame clones and drops some. That table gives V, J and clone size, and the DNA gave D and trimming. The sample has about 180,000 clones, 65% to 90% seen once; the top ten hold less than 2%. V gave up 7 bases and J gave up 4 bases, with 14 bases separating them. The CDR3 runs 15 residues. Germline CDR1 reads LNHDA; CDR2 reads SQIVND (reference sequence). The clonotype was recovered from a human donor in a cohort sampled during active COVID-19. Sequences were obtained from peripheral blood. The chain links TRBV19 to TRBJ2-6; D may be TRBD1 (5 bases). In DNA, the CDR3 is TGTGCCAGTATCCTCCAGGGTTCAGGGGCCAACGTCCTGACTTTC. Translation gives CASILQGSGANVLTF.